This T cell receptor beta chain stems from a study of T-cell memory formation after mild COVID-19. Trimming took 4 bases from V and 1 from J, leaving 16 bases between them. The CDR3 runs 15 residues. CDR1 is DFQATT, CDR2 SNEGSKA, per germline (reference sequence). TCRdb fed the 5' RACE reads into MiXCR, producing one record per CDR3 protein. The table lists more than 300,000 distinct CDR3 sequences, roughly 20% of them singletons. Study-level results: Pre-infection memory held some responding clones, suggesting pre-existing cross-reactive T cells responded.

Details on this clonotype: The antigen is not known.

The rearrangement joins TRBV20-1 to TRBJ1-1; the D is unclear. Sequencing input: PBMCs or a T cell subset sorted from them (not recorded which). The source is a man younger than 30 who had mild COVID-19 (a few samples of this study predate the infection). Cell type and time point are not known. Here the CDR3 reads CSATRGSQRNTEAFF. The CDR3 DNA follows: TGCAGTGCTACCCGAGGAAGCCAGAGGAACACTGAAGCTTTCTTT.